This T cell receptor beta chain emerged from a study of cytomegalovirus exposure and HLA in healthy donors. The study's findings and limits: Trimming of TCR beta V- and J-genes showed a link, identified in a later analysis, to a missense DCLRE1C variant. According to a later analysis, donors in an Asian-associated ancestry cluster reportedly had fewer N-insertions than the roughly 720-donor mean.

The CDR3 totals 15 residues. V was cut by 0 bases and J by 4 bases, with 12 bases left in between. Germline V gene data show CDR1 as LGHNA and CDR2 as YSLEER. This PCR relied on a set of 60 Vbeta primers and 13 Jbeta primers. Method: immunoSEQ multiplex PCR; TCRdb's copy keeps in-frame clones and lacks some. The profile shows under 150,000 clones, around 81% of them singletons. On this clone itself: As yet, its antigen is unknown.

This cohort consisted of healthy bone marrow donors. The receptor comes from a man younger than 35 in good health and CMV-seronegative. Sequencing was carried out using PBMCs. The gene calls are TRBV4-3 and TRBJ1-2; a weak D match, TRBD1 (6 bases). The CDR3 sequence: CASSQDGQGSYGYTF. CDR3 DNA sequence: TGCGCCAGCAGCCAAGATGGGCAGGGGAGCTATGGCTACACCTTC.